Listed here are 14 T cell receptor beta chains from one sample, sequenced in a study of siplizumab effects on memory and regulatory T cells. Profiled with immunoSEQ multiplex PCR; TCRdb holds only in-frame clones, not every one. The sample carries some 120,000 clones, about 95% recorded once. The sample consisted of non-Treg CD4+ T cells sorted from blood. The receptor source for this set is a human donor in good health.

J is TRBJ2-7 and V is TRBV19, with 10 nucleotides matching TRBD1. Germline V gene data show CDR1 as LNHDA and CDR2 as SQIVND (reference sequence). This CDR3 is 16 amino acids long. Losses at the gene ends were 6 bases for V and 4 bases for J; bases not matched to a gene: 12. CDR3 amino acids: CASRRAAGTGVYEQYF. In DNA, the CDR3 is TGTGCCAGTAGACGCGCAGCCGGGACAGGGGTATACGAGCAGTACTTC.

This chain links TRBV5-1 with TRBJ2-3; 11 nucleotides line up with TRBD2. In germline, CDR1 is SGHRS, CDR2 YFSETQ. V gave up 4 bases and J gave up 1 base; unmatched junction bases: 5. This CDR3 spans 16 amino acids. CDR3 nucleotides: TGCGCCAGCAGCATAGGGACTAGCGGAGGCACAGATACGCAGTATTTT. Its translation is CASSIGTSGGTDTQYF.

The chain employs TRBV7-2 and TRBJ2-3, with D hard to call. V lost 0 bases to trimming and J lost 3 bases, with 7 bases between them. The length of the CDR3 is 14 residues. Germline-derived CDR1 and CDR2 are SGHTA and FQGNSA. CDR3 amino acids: CASSLALGTDTQYF. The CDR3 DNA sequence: TGTGCCAGCAGCTTAGCGCTGGGGACAGATACGCAGTATTTT.

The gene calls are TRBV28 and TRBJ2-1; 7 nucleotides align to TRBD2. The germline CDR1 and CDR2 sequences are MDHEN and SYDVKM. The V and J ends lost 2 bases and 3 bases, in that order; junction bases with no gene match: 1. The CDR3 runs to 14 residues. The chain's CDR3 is CASSLLADYNEQFF. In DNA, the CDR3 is TGTGCCAGCAGTTTACTAGCGGACTACAATGAGCAGTTCTTC.

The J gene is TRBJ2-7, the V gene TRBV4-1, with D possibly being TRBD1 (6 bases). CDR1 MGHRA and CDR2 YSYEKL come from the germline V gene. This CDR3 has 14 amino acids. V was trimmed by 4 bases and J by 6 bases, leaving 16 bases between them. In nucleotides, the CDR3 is TGCGCCAGCAGCCTCCGAACAGGGCGTGGCGAGCAGTACTTC. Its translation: CASSLRTGRGEQYF.

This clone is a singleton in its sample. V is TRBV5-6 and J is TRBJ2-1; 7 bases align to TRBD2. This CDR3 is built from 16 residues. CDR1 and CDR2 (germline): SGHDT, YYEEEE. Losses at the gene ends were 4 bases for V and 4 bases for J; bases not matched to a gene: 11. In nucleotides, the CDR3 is TGTGCCAGCAGCCTGCCGGAGCGGGGCCTTTACAATGAGCAGTTCTTC. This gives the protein CASSLPERGLYNEQFF. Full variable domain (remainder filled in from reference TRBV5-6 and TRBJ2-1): DAGVTQSPTHLIKTRGQQVTLRCSPKSGHDTVSWYQQALGQGPQFIFQYYEEEERQRGNFPDRFSGHQFPNYSSELNVNALLLGDSALYLCASSLPERGLYNEQFFGPGTRLTVL.

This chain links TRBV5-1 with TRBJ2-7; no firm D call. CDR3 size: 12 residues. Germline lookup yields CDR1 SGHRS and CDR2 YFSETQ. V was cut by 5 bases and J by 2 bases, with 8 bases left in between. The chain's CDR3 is CASSSKTYEQYF. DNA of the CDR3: TGCGCCAGCAGTTCAAAAACCTACGAGCAGTACTTC.

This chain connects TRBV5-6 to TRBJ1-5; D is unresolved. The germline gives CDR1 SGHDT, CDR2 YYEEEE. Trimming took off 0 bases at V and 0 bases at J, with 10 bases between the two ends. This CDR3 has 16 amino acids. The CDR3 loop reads CASSLGVVDSNQPQHF. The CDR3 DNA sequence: TGTGCCAGCAGCTTGGGGGTTGTGGATAGCAATCAGCCCCAGCATTTT.

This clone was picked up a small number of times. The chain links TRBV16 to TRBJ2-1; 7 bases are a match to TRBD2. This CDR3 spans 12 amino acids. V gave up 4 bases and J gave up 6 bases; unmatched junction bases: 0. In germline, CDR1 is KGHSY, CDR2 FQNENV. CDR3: CASSRTSNEQFF. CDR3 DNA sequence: TGTGCCAGCAGCCGGACTAGCAATGAGCAGTTCTTC.

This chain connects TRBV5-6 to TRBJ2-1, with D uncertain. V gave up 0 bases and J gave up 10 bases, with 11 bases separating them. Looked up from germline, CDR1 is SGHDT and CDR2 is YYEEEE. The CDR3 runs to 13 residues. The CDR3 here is CASSLGRRWEQFF. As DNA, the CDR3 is TGTGCCAGCAGCTTGGGGAGACGTTGGGAGCAGTTCTTC.

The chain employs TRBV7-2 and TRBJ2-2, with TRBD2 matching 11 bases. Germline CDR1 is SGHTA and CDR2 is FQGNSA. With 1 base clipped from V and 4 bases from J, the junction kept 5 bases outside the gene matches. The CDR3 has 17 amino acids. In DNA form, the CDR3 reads TGTGCCAGCAGCTTAGTCGGGACTAGCGGAACCACCGGGGAGCTGTTTTTT. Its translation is CASSLVGTSGTTGELFF.

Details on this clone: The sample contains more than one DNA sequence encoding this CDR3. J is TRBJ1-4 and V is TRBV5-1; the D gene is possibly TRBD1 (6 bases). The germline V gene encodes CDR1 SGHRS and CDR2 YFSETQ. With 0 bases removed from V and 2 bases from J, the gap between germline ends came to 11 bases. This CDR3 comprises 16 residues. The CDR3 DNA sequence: TGCGCCAGCAGCTTGGCCAGGGGAACCACTAATGAAAAACTGTTTTTT. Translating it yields CASSLARGTTNEKLFF. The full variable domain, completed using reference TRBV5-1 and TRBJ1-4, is KAGVTQTPRYLIKTRGQQVTLSCSPISGHRSVSWYQQTPGQGLQFLFEYFSETQRNKGNFPGRFSGRQFSNSRSEMNVSTLELGDSALYLCASSLARGTTNEKLFFGSGTQLSVL.

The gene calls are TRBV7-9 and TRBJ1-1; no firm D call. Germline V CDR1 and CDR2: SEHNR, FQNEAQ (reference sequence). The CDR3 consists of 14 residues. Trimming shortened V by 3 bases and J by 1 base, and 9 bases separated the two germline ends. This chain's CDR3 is CASSFGATNTEAFF. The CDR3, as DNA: TGTGCCAGCAGCTTCGGCGCTACGAACACTGAAGCTTTCTTT. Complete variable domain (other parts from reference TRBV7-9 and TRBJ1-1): DTGVSQNPRHKITKRGQNVTFRCDPISEHNRLYWYRQTLGQGPEFLTYFQNEAQLEKSRLLSDRFSAERPKGSFSTLEIQRTEQGDSAMYLCASSFGATNTEAFFGQGTRLTVV.

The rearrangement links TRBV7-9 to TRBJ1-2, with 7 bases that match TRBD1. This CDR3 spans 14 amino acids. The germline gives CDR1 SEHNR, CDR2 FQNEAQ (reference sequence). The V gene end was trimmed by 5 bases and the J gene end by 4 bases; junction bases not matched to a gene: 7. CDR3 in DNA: TGTGCCAGCAGCCGGGACAGCGCAACCTATGGCTACACCTTC. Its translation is CASSRDSATYGYTF.